These 15 T cell receptor beta chains were all obtained from the same sample, sequenced in a study of cytomegalovirus exposure and HLA in healthy donors. Only in-frame clones appear in the TCRdb table, and some are missing; sequencing was by immunoSEQ multiplex PCR. The table records about 73,000 clones, 85% to 95% of them present only once. Sequencing input: PBMCs. These receptors were taken from a young man in good health and CMV-seronegative.

The chain recombines TRBV2 with TRBJ2-3; 14 nucleotides align to TRBD2. Looked up from germline, CDR1 is SNHLY and CDR2 is FYNNEI. With 8 bases clipped from V and 1 base from J, the junction kept 11 bases outside the gene matches. CDR3 length: 18 residues. The CDR3 region has the DNA TGTGCCAGCTACTTTGGGACTAGCGGGGGAGGTGGCACAGATACGCAGTATTTT. Its translation is CASYFGTSGGGGTDTQYF.

The chain carries TRBV7-9 and TRBJ2-3, with 7 bases that match TRBD2. V was clipped by 5 bases and J by 3 bases; unmatched bases: 8. Germline assignment: CDR1 SEHNR and CDR2 FQNEAQ (reference sequence). CDR3 length: 15 amino acids. The CDR3 region is CASSQPRGVTDTQYF. The CDR3 region has the DNA TGTGCCAGCAGCCAGCCCCGGGGGGTGACAGATACGCAGTATTTT. The full variable domain, its missing parts supplied by reference TRBV7-9 and TRBJ2-3, is DTGVSQNPRHKITKRGQNVTFRCDPISEHNRLYWYRQTLGQGPEFLTYFQNEAQLEKSRLLSDRFSAERPKGSFSTLEIQRTEQGDSAMYLCASSQPRGVTDTQYFGPGTRLTVL.

The rearrangement links TRBV18 to TRBJ1-1; a weak D match, TRBD1 (6 bases). Germline CDR1 is KGHSH and CDR2 is LQKENI. V gave up 1 base and J gave up 3 bases, with 9 bases separating them. The CDR3 consists of 14 residues. The CDR3 spells CASSPRDMHTEAFF. CDR3 in DNA: TGTGCCAGCTCACCACGGGACATGCACACTGAAGCTTTCTTT.

The chain carries TRBV19 and TRBJ1-1; the D gene is possibly TRBD1 (6 bases). Germline V lookup: CDR1 LNHDA, CDR2 SQIVND (reference sequence). V lost 6 bases, J lost 6 bases, and 20 bases lay in between. The CDR3 loop spans 15 amino acids. CDR3 bases: TGTGCCAGTAGGGGGCTTAGGACAGCTTATTCTGAAGCTTTCTTT. Residues: CASRGLRTAYSEAFF.

The chain couples TRBV28 to TRBJ1-5; no firm D call. Trimming stripped 7 bases from V and 3 bases from J, with 13 bases between. The CDR3 length is 14 residues. Per germline, CDR1 MDHEN and CDR2 SYDVKM. The CDR3 sequence is CASTTSRPNQPQHF. The CDR3 coding sequence is TGTGCCAGCACTACTTCGAGGCCCAATCAGCCCCAGCATTTT.

CDR3 in DNA: TGCGCCAGCAGTGCCCTTAATGAAAAACTGTTTTTT. Translating it yields CASSALNEKLFF. The rearrangement links TRBV10-1 to TRBJ1-4; D is unclear. Trimming took off 4 bases at V and 4 bases at J, with 4 bases between the two ends. Germline V CDR1 and CDR2: WNHNN, SYGVQD (reference sequence). This CDR3 has 12 amino acids.

Notes on this clone: The junction departs from the called germline gene at one end, perhaps through a read error. The chain links TRBV6-5 to TRBJ1-5, with D possibly TRBD1 on 6 matching bases. Germline CDR1 and CDR2: MNHEY and SVGAGI. The CDR3 has 14 residues. CDR3 in amino acids: CASSHRERGQLQHF. The CDR3, as DNA: TGTGCCAGCAGTCACAGGGAGAGGGGTCAGCTCCAGCATTTT.

CDR3 sequence (DNA): TGTGCCAGCAGTTCATCCTACGAGCAGTACTTC. Protein product: CASSSSYEQYF. The gene calls are TRBV27 and TRBJ2-7; D is ambiguous. Germline V gene data show CDR1 as MNHEY and CDR2 as SMNVEV (reference sequence). CDR3 size: 11 residues. V lost 4 bases and J 1 base, leaving 2 bases between the germline ends.

The J gene is TRBJ2-3, the V gene TRBV4-3; tentative D call: TRBD2 (7 bases). V lost 0 bases and J 1 base, leaving 17 bases between the germline ends. The length of the CDR3 is 18 residues. Germline loops: CDR1 LGHNA, CDR2 YSLEER. CDR3 sequence reads: CASSQDGGGSGGTDTQYF. The DNA of the CDR3 is TGCGCCAGCAGCCAAGATGGGGGGGGCTCGGGTGGCACAGATACGCAGTATTTT.

The gene calls are TRBV2 and TRBJ1-3; D remains unclear. Germline V lookup: CDR1 SNHLY, CDR2 FYNNEI. The CDR3 contains 11 residues. V was clipped by 6 bases and J by 3 bases, with 3 bases between them. In nucleotides, the CDR3 is TGTGCCAGCAGCGGTGGAAACACCATATATTTT. It is translated as CASSGGNTIYF. Filled out from reference TRBV2 and TRBJ1-3, the complete variable domain reads EPEVTQTPSHQVTQMGQEVILRCVPISNHLYFYWYRQILGQKVEFLVSFYNNEISEKSEIFDDQFSVERPDGSNFTLKIRSTKLEDSAMYFCASSGGNTIYFGEGSWLTVV.

This chain connects TRBV5-1 to TRBJ2-1; 7 positions match TRBD2. Germline V gene lookup returns CDR1 SGHRS and CDR2 YFSETQ. This CDR3 has 15 residues. With 0 bases clipped from V and 7 bases from J, the junction kept 7 bases outside the gene matches. The CDR3 coding sequence is TGCGCCAGCAGCTTGGGCGCGGGGGACTCGAATGAGCAGTTCTTC. Its protein product is CASSLGAGDSNEQFF.

The CDR3 bases are TGTGCCAGCAGTTTCCTCGGACAGGGGAATCAGCCCCAGCATTTT. It encodes CASSFLGQGNQPQHF. The gene calls are TRBV28 and TRBJ1-5; TRBD1 agrees at 9 bases. V shed 3 bases and J 4 bases; nucleotides not matched to a gene: 4. CDR3 length: 15 amino acids. Per the germline V gene, CDR1 is MDHEN and CDR2 is SYDVKM. Filled out from reference TRBV28 and TRBJ1-5, the complete variable domain reads DVKVTQSSRYLVKRTGEKVFLECVQDMDHENMFWYRQDPGLGLRLIYFSYDVKMKEKGDIPEGYSVSREKKERFSLILESASTNQTSMYLCASSFLGQGNQPQHFGDGTRLSIL.

This chain joins TRBV13 and TRBJ2-5, with 9 bases that match TRBD2. The DNA end is more similar to TRBJ2-7, so the J call may be wrong. CDR3 length: 15 residues. In germline, CDR1 is PRHDT, CDR2 FYEKMQ (reference sequence). The CDR3 loop is CASRARGGARYEQYF. Here the CDR3 DNA reads TGTGCCAGCAGAGCACGCGGGGGGGCCCGCTACGAGCAGTACTTC.

This chain uses TRBV7-2 with TRBJ2-7; no firm D call. Germline assignment: CDR1 SGHTA and CDR2 FQGNSA. Deletions cut 5 bases from V and 5 bases from J, with 13 bases between. The length of the CDR3 is 13 residues. CDR3 sequence reads: CASSPPLGDEQYF. The CDR3 region has the DNA TGTGCCAGCAGCCCCCCTCTAGGCGACGAGCAGTACTTC.

This clone was seen only once. This chain connects TRBV6-1 to TRBJ1-2; D remains unclear. The V gene's germline CDR1 is MNHNS and CDR2 SASEGT. Trimming took 2 bases from V and 5 from J, leaving 12 bases between them. This CDR3 contains 14 residues. The CDR3 region is CASSEYSQSYGYTF. CDR3 coding DNA: TGTGCCAGCAGTGAATACAGTCAGAGTTATGGCTACACCTTC.